This T cell receptor beta chain was captured in a study of prognosis after radiotherapy for stage I lung cancer. Trimming cost V 7 bases and J 2 bases, with 12 bases left between them. The germline V gene has CDR1 LNHNV and CDR2 YYDKDF (reference sequence). The CDR3 extends over 13 amino acids. From genomic DNA, TCR beta CDR3 was amplified by two-round multiplex PCR. First-round PCR amplification was performed with primers specific to each TRBV and TRBJ gene. TCRdb called the multiplex PCR reads again in MiXCR, with one record for every CDR3 protein. The data show about 24,000 distinct CDR3 sequences, roughly 35% seen once.

The sample consisted of PBMCs, taken before or after stereotactic body radiation therapy (not recorded which). The chain recombines TRBV15 with TRBJ2-7; tentatively, D is TRBD1 (6 bases). The clonotype originates from a donor older than 45 with non-small cell lung cancer. The CDR3 sequence is CATIIEGAYEQYF. CDR3 in DNA: TGTGCCACCATCATAGAGGGGGCCTACGAGCAGTACTTC.